These 29 T cell receptor beta chains came from one sample sequenced in a study of radiation and T cells in renal cell carcinoma. Profiled with immunoSEQ multiplex PCR; TCRdb holds only in-frame clones, not every one. The repertoire holds 100,000 to 150,000 clones, with 81% as singletons. This sample's time point: blood 2 weeks post-SBRT. As to treatment: 15 Gy SBRT to primary tumor, nephrectomy 4 weeks later. The source was blood, collected from a patient whose treatment included radiotherapy and nephrectomy. These receptors originate from a man in his fifties with renal cell carcinoma.

CDR3 amino acids: CASSQAPGTSGQETQYF. In DNA, the CDR3 is TGCGCCAGCAGCCAAGCCCCGGGGACTAGCGGACAAGAGACCCAGTACTTC. This chain uses TRBV4-1 with TRBJ2-5, with TRBD2 matching 11 bases. From germline, CDR1 is MGHRA and CDR2 YSYEKL. The CDR3 runs 17 residues. Germline trimming cut 1 base from V and 2 bases from J; bases unmatched to any gene: 6.

J is TRBJ2-1 and V is TRBV5-1; TRBD1 might be the D (5 bases). The germline V gene has CDR1 SGHRS and CDR2 YFSETQ. The CDR3 totals 14 residues. Trimming removed 1 base from V and 4 bases from J, with 9 bases in between. CDR3 region: CASSLQTVYNEQFF. The CDR3 DNA sequence: TGCGCCAGCAGCTTGCAGACAGTGTACAATGAGCAGTTCTTC.

This chain joins TRBV30 and TRBJ2-7; D is uncertain. The V gene lost 0 bases and the J gene lost 0 bases, with 9 bases spanning the gap. The CDR3 spans 14 residues. Germline V CDR1 and CDR2: GTSNPN, SVGIG (reference sequence). The CDR3, as DNA: TGTGCCTGGAGTGTACGTCTATTCTCCTACGAGCAGTACTTC. Translation: CAWSVRLFSYEQYF.

J is TRBJ2-2 and V is TRBV18; D is undetermined. CDR1 KGHSH and CDR2 LQKENI come from the germline V gene. The ends were cut back, 4 bases at V and 8 bases at J, with 14 bases in the middle. CDR3 size: 14 residues. The DNA of the CDR3 is TGTGCCAGCTCACAAGATCCTCTGGCTGGGGAGCTGTTTTTT. This sequence encodes CASSQDPLAGELFF. Full variable domain (rest looked up from reference TRBV18 and TRBJ2-2): NAGVMQNPRHLVRRRGQEARLRCSPMKGHSHVYWYRQLPEEGLKFMVYLQKENIIDESGMPKERFSAEFPKEGPSILRIQQVVRGDSAAYFCASSQDPLAGELFFGEGSRLTVL.

The V call is TRBV4-2, the J call TRBJ1-2; D remains ambiguous. There are 13 residues in the CDR3. Trimming took off 0 bases at V and 9 bases at J, with 11 bases between the two ends. The germline gives CDR1 LGHNA, CDR2 YNFKEQ. The CDR3 DNA reads as TGTGCCAGCAGCCAAGATCTCGATCGGAGCTACACCTTC. This encodes CASSQDLDRSYTF.

This clone was detected only a few times. V usage is TRBV7-9 and J usage is TRBJ1-2; the D is unclear. This CDR3 contains 14 residues. V shed 2 bases and J shed 0 bases, with 7 bases lying between them. Germline CDR1 reads SEHNR; CDR2 reads FQNEAQ (reference sequence). As DNA, the CDR3 is TGTGCCAGCAGCTTAATGGACGCTAACTATGGCTACACCTTC. Amino acids: CASSLMDANYGYTF. The whole variable domain, filled in from reference TRBV7-9 and TRBJ1-2, reads DTGVSQNPRHKITKRGQNVTFRCDPISEHNRLYWYRQTLGQGPEFLTYFQNEAQLEKSRLLSDRFSAERPKGSFSTLEIQRTEQGDSAMYLCASSLMDANYGYTFGSGTRLTVV.

This sequence joins TRBV5-6 and TRBJ1-6; the D gene is possibly TRBD1 (6 bases). Trimming took 2 bases from V and 9 from J, leaving 6 bases between them. Germline lookup yields CDR1 SGHDT and CDR2 YYEEEE. The CDR3 sequence is 12 residues long. For the CDR3, the DNA is TGTGCCAGCAGCTTAGGGGGTTCACCCCTCCACTTT. Amino acids: CASSLGGSPLHF.

This chain joins TRBV5-4 and TRBJ2-3; 11 nucleotides align to TRBD2. Losses at the gene ends were 0 bases for V and 4 bases for J; bases not matched to a gene: 4. The CDR3 is 16 residues long. CDR1 and CDR2 from the germline V gene are SGHNT and YYREEE (reference sequence). CDR3 sequence: CASSLDLSGGADTQYF. The CDR3 region has the DNA TGTGCCAGCAGCTTGGATCTTAGCGGGGGGGCAGATACGCAGTATTTT.

V usage is TRBV5-1 and J usage is TRBJ2-7; 7 bases match TRBD2. V lost 2 bases, J lost 3 bases, and 11 bases stayed unmatched. Germline assignment: CDR1 SGHRS and CDR2 YFSETQ. The CDR3 covers 16 residues. The CDR3 spells CASSLTGGGEGYEQYF. In DNA, the CDR3 is TGCGCCAGCAGCTTAACCGGCGGGGGAGAAGGCTACGAGCAGTACTTC. Drawing the rest from reference TRBV5-1 and TRBJ2-7, the complete variable domain is KAGVTQTPRYLIKTRGQQVTLSCSPISGHRSVSWYQQTPGQGLQFLFEYFSETQRNKGNFPGRFSGRQFSNSRSEMNVSTLELGDSALYLCASSLTGGGEGYEQYFGPGTRLTVT.

This clone turned up a few times. J is TRBJ2-3 and V is TRBV19; D gene uncertain. This CDR3 comprises 14 residues. Germline CDR1 is LNHDA and CDR2 is SQIVND (reference sequence). Trimming pared 10 bases from V and 2 bases from J, leaving 16 bases between. CDR3: CATTDQFSTDTQYF. Written as DNA, the CDR3 is TGTGCCACCACCGACCAATTCTCCACAGATACGCAGTATTTT.

This chain joins TRBV5-1 and TRBJ2-5; 12 bases are shared with TRBD2. CDR1 is SGHRS, CDR2 YFSETQ, per germline. The CDR3 has 16 residues. J gave up 5 bases and V 2 bases, and 7 bases lay outside the gene matches. The CDR3 is CASSFLAGGAGETQYF. The CDR3 nucleotides are TGCGCCAGCAGCTTCCTAGCGGGGGGGGCCGGGGAGACCCAGTACTTC.

This chain connects TRBV9 to TRBJ2-1, with D possibly being TRBD2 (6 bases). CDR3 size: 15 residues. Per the germline V gene, CDR1 is SGDLS and CDR2 is YYNGEE. The V end was cut by 0 bases, the J end by 4 bases, with 11 bases between. The CDR3 nucleotides read TGTGCCAGCAGCGTAGACGGGAGAGGATACAATGAGCAGTTCTTC. Encoded protein: CASSVDGRGYNEQFF. The complete variable domain, with remaining parts taken from reference TRBV9 and TRBJ2-1, reads DSGVTQTPKHLITATGQRVTLRCSPRSGDLSVYWYQQSLDQGLQFLIQYYNGEERAKGNILERFSAQQFPDLHSELNLSSLELGDSALYFCASSVDGRGYNEQFFGPGTRLTVL.

The chain carries TRBV2 and TRBJ2-5, with 13 bases identical to TRBD2. The CDR3 consists of 14 residues. The J segment lost 5 bases and the V segment lost 7 bases, leaving 4 bases of the junction unmatched. Germline V gives CDR1 SNHLY, CDR2 FYNNEI. Here the CDR3 reads CASTSTSGRETQYF. The CDR3 DNA follows: TGTGCCAGCACCTCGACTAGCGGGAGGGAGACCCAGTACTTC. Full variable domain (rest looked up from reference TRBV2 and TRBJ2-5): EPEVTQTPSHQVTQMGQEVILRCVPISNHLYFYWYRQILGQKVEFLVSFYNNEISEKSEIFDDQFSVERPDGSNFTLKIRSTKLEDSAMYFCASTSTSGRETQYFGPGTRLLVL.

As DNA, the CDR3 is TGTGCCAGCGCGGGGGTGGGGAGCAATCAGCCCCAGCATTTT. Protein product: CASAGVGSNQPQHF. The J gene is TRBJ1-5, the V gene TRBV6-1; a possible D gene is TRBD1 (5 bases). V dropped 8 bases and J dropped 1 base, with 12 bases sitting between them. Germline lookup yields CDR1 MNHNS and CDR2 SASEGT. The CDR3 totals 14 residues.

V usage is TRBV28 and J usage is TRBJ2-5; 7 bases line up with TRBD2. The CDR3 extends over 14 amino acids. The V and J ends lost 4 bases and 2 bases, in that order; junction bases with no gene match: 4. Germline CDR1 reads MDHEN; CDR2 reads SYDVKM. CDR3 loop: CASSSPGLQETQYF. The CDR3 DNA reads as TGTGCCAGCAGTTCTCCGGGACTACAAGAGACCCAGTACTTC.

The chain combines TRBV6-1 with TRBJ1-4; 8 nucleotides align to TRBD1. From germline, CDR1 is MNHNS and CDR2 SASEGT. V lost 6 bases, J lost 7 bases, and 7 bases stayed unmatched. The CDR3 has 14 amino acids. Written as DNA, the CDR3 is TGTGCCAGCAGCGCAGGGGGCTTTATTGAAAAACTGTTTTTT. Translation: CASSAGGFIEKLFF.

The table lists this clone with a count of one. This rearrangement joins TRBV28 to TRBJ1-4; 7 bases agree with TRBD1. The V and J ends lost 6 bases and 2 bases, in that order; junction bases with no gene match: 3. The CDR3 sequence is 14 residues long. Germline CDR1 reads MDHEN; CDR2 reads SYDVKM. The DNA for the CDR3 is TGTGCCAGCAGGAAGACAGGGACTAATGAAAAACTGTTTTTT. Protein: CASRKTGTNEKLFF.

The CDR3: CASSLGTVVNTEAFF. Here the CDR3 DNA reads TGTGCCAGCAGCTTGGGGACAGTGGTGAACACTGAAGCTTTCTTT. V and J are TRBV5-4 and TRBJ1-1, with a possible D match to TRBD1 (6 bases). Germline CDR1 is SGHNT and CDR2 is YYREEE (reference sequence). Trimming took 0 bases from V and 0 from J, leaving 9 bases between them. This CDR3 has 15 amino acids.

This clone appeared a few times. This chain connects TRBV30 to TRBJ1-3, with 11 nucleotides matching TRBD1. V was pared by 1 base and J by 0 bases, with 8 bases of the junction left unmatched. The CDR3 length is 18 residues. Germline CDR1 reads GTSNPN; CDR2 reads SVGIG (reference sequence). The CDR3 coding sequence is TGTGCCTGGAGTGAGGGACAGGGGGAAGTACCCTCTGGAAACACCATATATTTT. The encoded protein is CAWSEGQGEVPSGNTIYF.

The J gene is TRBJ1-2, the V gene TRBV28; no reliable D call. The germline V gene encodes CDR1 MDHEN and CDR2 SYDVKM. V was clipped by 6 bases and J by 0 bases, with 23 bases between them. The CDR3 sequence is 18 residues long. The CDR3 loop is CASRGYGPSGPSNYGYTF. The CDR3 DNA follows: TGTGCCAGCAGGGGATACGGGCCCTCGGGCCCATCTAACTATGGCTACACCTTC.

The V call is TRBV5-1, the J call TRBJ2-1; 10 bases are a match to TRBD1. This CDR3 is built from 14 residues. The germline CDR1 and CDR2 sequences are SGHRS and YFSETQ. The junction had 6 bases not matched to a gene; V was cut back by 4 bases and J by 8 bases. The CDR3 region is CASSPGQGVDEQFF. CDR3 DNA: TGCGCCAGCAGCCCAGGACAGGGGGTCGATGAGCAGTTCTTC.

This clone was detected only once. The rearrangement uses TRBV6-5 and TRBJ2-1; the D is unclear. The CDR3 spans 13 residues. V was clipped by 2 bases and J by 8 bases, with 10 bases between them. CDR1 is MNHEY, CDR2 SVGAGI, per germline. The CDR3 DNA reads as TGTGCCAGCAGTTACGACGCCAAGGATGAGCAGTTCTTC. Residues: CASSYDAKDEQFF.

The chain uses TRBV27 and TRBJ2-5; D call uncertain. Germline V gene data show CDR1 as MNHEY and CDR2 as SMNVEV (reference sequence). Trimming removed 0 bases at V and 2 bases at J, with 13 bases between. This CDR3 has 16 residues. CDR3 protein: CASSLSWASSQETQYF. CDR3 nucleotides: TGTGCCAGCAGTTTATCCTGGGCGTCTAGTCAAGAGACCCAGTACTTC.

This chain uses TRBV5-1 with TRBJ2-3; 9 nucleotides align to TRBD2. The CDR3 loop spans 15 amino acids. V trimming: 6 bases; J trimming: 6 bases; junction bases outside the gene matches: 11. Germline values: CDR1 SGHRS, CDR2 YFSETQ. For the CDR3, the DNA is TGCGCCAGCAAGAGGGCTAGCGGGGTAATGGATACGCAGTATTTT. This encodes CASKRASGVMDTQYF.

This chain links TRBV7-3 with TRBJ2-3; 8 positions agree with TRBD2. This CDR3 is 16 amino acids long. Germline assignment: CDR1 SGHTA and CDR2 FQGTGA. The ends lost 2 bases at V and 6 bases at J; junction bases unmatched: 10. CDR3 nucleotide sequence: TGTGCCAGCAGCTTAGTAGCGGGGACGACGGGGGATACGCAGTATTTT. Protein sequence: CASSLVAGTTGDTQYF.

V is TRBV5-4 and J is TRBJ2-3; weak D call: TRBD1 (6 bases). The germline V gene encodes CDR1 SGHNT and CDR2 YYREEE (reference sequence). Trimming cost V 0 bases and J 2 bases, with 10 bases left between them. The CDR3 contains 15 residues. In DNA form, the CDR3 reads TGTGCCAGCAGCTTGGCCGGACAGCTCACAGATACGCAGTATTTT. This translates into CASSLAGQLTDTQYF. The entire variable domain, with the rest obtained from reference TRBV5-4 and TRBJ2-3, is as follows: ETGVTQSPTHLIKTRGQQVTLRCSSQSGHNTVSWYQQALGQGPQFIFQYYREEENGRGNFPPRFSGLQFPNYSSELNVNALELDDSALYLCASSLAGQLTDTQYFGPGTRLTVL.

The chain joins TRBV6-1 to TRBJ2-7; 8 positions agree with TRBD1. V lost 1 base, J lost 2 bases, and 4 bases stayed unmatched. The CDR3 is 15 amino acids. Germline CDR1 MNHNS, CDR2 SASEGT. In DNA, the CDR3 is TGTGCCAGCAGTGAAGATCCAGGGGGCACCTACGAGCAGTACTTC. Translated: CASSEDPGGTYEQYF.

A single count supports this clone. The chain carries TRBV27 and TRBJ2-1, with D tentatively TRBD1 (7 bases). Germline values: CDR1 MNHEY, CDR2 SMNVEV (reference sequence). V was trimmed by 6 bases and J by 2 bases, leaving 14 bases between them. The CDR3 is 15 residues long. CDR3 in DNA: TGTGCCAGCAGCCCAGGGGGGCGGGCCTACAATGAGCAGTTCTTC. Its protein is CASSPGGRAYNEQFF.

The chain is built from TRBV30 and TRBJ1-5; D is possibly TRBD1 (5 bases). Trimming left V 0 bases short and J 7 bases short, with 19 bases between. Germline V gene data show CDR1 as GTSNPN and CDR2 as SVGIG (reference sequence). There are 16 residues in the CDR3. CDR3 DNA sequence: TGTGCCTGGAGTGTTTCGTCCGGGACTCGGTACCAGCCCCAGCATTTT. This translates into CAWSVSSGTRYQPQHF.